This T cell receptor beta chain was obtained from a study of Ad26.COV2.S vaccination and SARS-CoV-2 variants. General observations from the study: Among vaccine recipients, spike-specific TCR breadth exceeded that of placebo recipients. Breadth of non-spike TCRs did not differ between vaccinees and placebo recipients.

V dropped 5 bases and J dropped 1 base, with 11 bases sitting between them. CDR1 is SEHNR and CDR2 is FQNEAQ in the germline V gene (reference sequence). The CDR3 extends over 15 amino acids. Assay: immunoSEQ multiplex PCR; the TCRdb copy retains only in-frame clones and omits some. There are 350,000 to 450,000 clones in the sample; 92% occur only once, and 3% to 4% lies in the top ten. Comments on this clone: Its antigen is as yet unknown.

The receptor comes from a human donor who had recovered from COVID-19. Sequencing used peripheral blood, obtained after recovery from COVID-19. The J gene is TRBJ2-2, the V gene TRBV7-9; maybe TRBD2 (6 bases). CDR3: CASSLEGRNTGELFF. The CDR3 region has the DNA TGTGCCAGCAGCCTGGAGGGGAGGAACACCGGGGAGCTGTTTTTT.